The next 2 T cell receptor beta chains were all read from a single sample in a study of human T cells and chemical hapten exposure. TCRdb independently ran MiXCR on the RACE reads; one entry per CDR3 protein. The repertoire includes 80,000 to 95,000 distinct CDR3 sequences, 9.5% to 12% of them detected once, and around 2.1% sits in the top ten. Indicated time point: patch test 2, 6 weeks after DPC sensitization. Treatment reported: therapeutic diphenylcyclopropenone sensitization with weekly scalp DPC. The sequenced sample was whole blood, obtained in connection with sensitization to the hapten diphenylcyclopropenone (DPC). All receptors come from a man aged 40-49 years with alopecia areata. Some clones in this sample may be carry-over from other donors' samples.

The sample holds a few counts of this clonotype. The rearrangement uses TRBV11-3 and TRBJ2-1; the D gene is possibly TRBD2 (6 bases). The germline V gene has CDR1 SGHNT and CDR2 YENEEA. The CDR3 has 16 amino acids. V dropped 1 base and J dropped 6 bases, with 16 bases sitting between them. This CDR3 is CASSLARGTGPNEQFF. CDR3 nucleotides: TGTGCCAGCAGCTTAGCTCGCGGGACTGGCCCCAATGAGCAGTTCTTC.

This clonotype was detected once. The rearrangement links TRBV7-2 to TRBJ2-6; 8 bases line up with TRBD1. Germline-derived CDR1 and CDR2 are SGHTA and FQGNSA. The CDR3 spans 20 residues. J gave up 0 bases and V 0 bases, and 10 bases lay outside the gene matches. CDR3 sequence (DNA): TGTGCCAGCAGCTTAGCGACAGGGGCCATTAAGAGCTCTGGGGCCAACGTCCTGACTTTC. Protein: CASSLATGAIKSSGANVLTF.